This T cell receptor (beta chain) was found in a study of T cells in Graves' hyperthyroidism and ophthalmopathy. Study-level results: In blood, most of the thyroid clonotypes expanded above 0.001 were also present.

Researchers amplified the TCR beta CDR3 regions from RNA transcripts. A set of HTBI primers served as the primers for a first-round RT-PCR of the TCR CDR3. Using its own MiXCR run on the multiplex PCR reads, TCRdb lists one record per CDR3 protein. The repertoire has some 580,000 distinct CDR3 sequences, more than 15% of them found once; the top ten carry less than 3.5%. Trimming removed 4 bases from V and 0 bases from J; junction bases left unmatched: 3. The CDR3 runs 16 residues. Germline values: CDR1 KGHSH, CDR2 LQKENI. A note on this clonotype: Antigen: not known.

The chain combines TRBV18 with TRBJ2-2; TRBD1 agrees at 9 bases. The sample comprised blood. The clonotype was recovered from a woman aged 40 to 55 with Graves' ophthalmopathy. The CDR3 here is CASSRGTGSNTGELFF. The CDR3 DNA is TGTGCCAGCTCACGGGGGACAGGGTCGAACACCGGGGAGCTGTTTTTT. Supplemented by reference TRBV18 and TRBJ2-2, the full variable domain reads NAGVMQNPRHLVRRRGQEARLRCSPMKGHSHVYWYRQLPEEGLKFMVYLQKENIIDESGMPKERFSAEFPKEGPSILRIQQVVRGDSAAYFCASSRGTGSNTGELFFGEGSRLTVL.